The 2 T cell receptor beta chains listed next were all sequenced from one sample in a study of T cells in Graves' hyperthyroidism and ophthalmopathy (dated by TCRdb to the late 2010s). Library creation used multiplex PCR. These reads were obtained on an Illumina HiSeq 2000. TCR beta CDR3 regions were amplified from RNA transcripts. The TCR CDR3 was subjected to a first round of RT-PCR using the HTBI primer set and the Qiagen OneStep RT-PCR kit. TCRdb passed the public sequencing reads through fastp at Q25 and MiXCR, retaining productive beta sequences. Entries are consolidated by CDR3 protein sequence, retaining the most common genes and DNA. A total of a few hundred thousand distinct CDR3 sequences appear in this sample, 35% to 55% of them only once. The ten top clones hold around 8% of the sample. The material sequenced was peripheral blood or thyroid tissue (not recorded which). These receptors originate from a woman aged 18 to 35 with Graves' hyperthyroidism.

This rearrangement joins TRBV7-4 to TRBJ1-5, with D perhaps matching TRBD1 (6 bases). The germline V and J ends were trimmed by 0 bases and 6 bases, with 12 bases remaining between them. Germline-derived CDR1 and CDR2 are SGHVT and SQSDAQ. The CDR3 is made up of 15 amino acids. The CDR3 loop reads CASSLAQLQGQPQHF. The CDR3 DNA is TGTGCCAGCAGCTTAGCGCAGTTACAGGGTCAGCCCCAGCATTTT.

The chain employs TRBV25-1 and TRBJ1-2; D perhaps matches TRBD1 (5 bases). V gave up 11 bases and J gave up 0 bases, with 10 bases separating them. The CDR3 runs 12 residues. Germline assignment: CDR1 MGHDK and CDR2 SYGVNS. In DNA, the CDR3 is TGTGCCGGCGGGGGGACTAACTATGGCTACACCTTC. This translates into CAGGGTNYGYTF.